The clone carrying this TCR beta chain was seen many times. Its specificity is unknown. This entry is derived from a study of naive and memory T cell subsets. Study observations and caveats: Possibly reflecting memory cells re-expressing CD45RA, a few larger clonotypes occurred in naive repertoires, especially CD8.

Unmatched junction bases numbered 10, after V lost 10 bases and J lost 4 bases. The CDR3 consists of 16 residues. Germline loops: CDR1 WSHSY, CDR2 SAAADI. An equimolar mix of two oligonucleotides served as the beta constant-region primer for TRBC1 and TRBC2. Four rounds of PCR amplified the ligated cDNA using nested alpha and beta constant-region primers plus SP2. A 12-nucleotide UMI and the SP2 primer were added to the cDNA 3' end by oligonucleotide ligation. TCRdb independently ran MiXCR on the UMI-ligation and nested PCR reads; one entry per CDR3 protein. This table holds about 150,000 distinct CDR3 sequences, about 23% found once.

The clonotype was recovered from a human donor in good health. The chain couples TRBV10-2 to TRBJ2-1, with 13 positions matching TRBD2. Sequencing was done on a sample of naive CD4+ T cells from blood. The CDR3 loop is CANVDGLAGEYNEQFF. Written as DNA, the CDR3 is TGCGCCAACGTCGACGGACTAGCGGGAGAGTACAATGAGCAGTTCTTC.